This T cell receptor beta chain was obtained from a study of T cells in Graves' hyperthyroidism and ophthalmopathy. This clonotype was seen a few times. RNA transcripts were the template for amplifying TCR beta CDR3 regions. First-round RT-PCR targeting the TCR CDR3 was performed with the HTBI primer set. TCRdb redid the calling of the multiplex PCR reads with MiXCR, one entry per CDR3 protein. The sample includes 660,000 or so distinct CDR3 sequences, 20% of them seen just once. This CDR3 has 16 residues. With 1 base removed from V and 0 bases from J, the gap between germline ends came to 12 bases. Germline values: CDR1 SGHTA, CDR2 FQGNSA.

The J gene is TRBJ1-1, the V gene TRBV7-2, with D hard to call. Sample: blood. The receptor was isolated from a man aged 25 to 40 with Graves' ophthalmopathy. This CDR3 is CASSLVGGIMNTEAFF. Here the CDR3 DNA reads TGTGCCAGCAGCTTAGTCGGAGGGATAATGAACACTGAAGCTTTCTTT.